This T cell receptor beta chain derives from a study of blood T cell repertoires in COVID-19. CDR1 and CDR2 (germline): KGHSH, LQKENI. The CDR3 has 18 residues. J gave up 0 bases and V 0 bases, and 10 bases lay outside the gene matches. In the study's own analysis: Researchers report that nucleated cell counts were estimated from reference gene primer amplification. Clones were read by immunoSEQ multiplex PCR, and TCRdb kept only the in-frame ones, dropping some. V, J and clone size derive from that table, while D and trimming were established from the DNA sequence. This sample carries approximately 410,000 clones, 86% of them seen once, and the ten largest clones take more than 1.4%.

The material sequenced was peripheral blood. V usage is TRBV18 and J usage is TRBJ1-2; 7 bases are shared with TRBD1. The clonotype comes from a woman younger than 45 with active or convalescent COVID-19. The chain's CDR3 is CASSPPIPGGPPNYGYTF. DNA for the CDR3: TGTGCCAGCTCACCACCGATTCCAGGGGGGCCCCCTAACTATGGCTACACCTTC.